This T cell receptor beta chain was retrieved from a study of blood T cells in healthy people across ages. Primers used in a second PCR of about 7 to 11 cycles were a sample-barcoded 5' primer and a J-beta primer mix. Researchers report that a template-switch adaptor with 12 random nucleotides tagged each cDNA molecule. TCRdb independently ran MiXCR on the 5' RACE reads; one entry per CDR3 protein. The sample has just over 1 million distinct CDR3 sequences; around 45% are singletons. Study-level points and caveats: Significant beta diversity loss was already apparent by age approximately 42, declining roughly linearly. More naive CD4+ cells and higher diversity marked long-lived donors relative to aged donors.

This clonotype occurred a few times. What it binds is not known. This clonotype was sampled from a woman aged 55-69 years in good health. Specimen: blood.

In DNA, the CDR3 is TGTGCCACCAGCAGAGACAGGAGCTCCTACAATGAGCAGTTCTTC. It codes for CATSRDRSSYNEQFF. This chain links TRBV15 with TRBJ2-1, with D unclear. Between the trimmed V and J ends, which lost 0 bases and 0 bases, there was a span of 6 bases. The CDR3 has 15 residues. Per the germline V gene, CDR1 is LNHNV and CDR2 is YYDKDF (reference sequence). Full variable domain (missing parts from reference TRBV15 and TRBJ2-1): DAMVIQNPRYQVTQFGKPVTLSCSQTLNHNVMYWYQQKSSQAPKLLFHYYDKDFNNEADTPDNFQSRRPNTSFCFLDIRSPGLGDTAMYLCATSRDRSSYNEQFFGPGTRLTVL.